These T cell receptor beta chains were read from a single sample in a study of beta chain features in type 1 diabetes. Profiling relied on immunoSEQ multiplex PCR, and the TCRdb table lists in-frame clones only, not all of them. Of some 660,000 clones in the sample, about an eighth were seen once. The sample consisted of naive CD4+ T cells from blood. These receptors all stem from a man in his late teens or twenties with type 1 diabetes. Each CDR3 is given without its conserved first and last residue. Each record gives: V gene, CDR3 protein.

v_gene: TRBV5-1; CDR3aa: ASSLGGQLFGEQY
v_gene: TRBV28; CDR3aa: ASTQDRNNQPQH
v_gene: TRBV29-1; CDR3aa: SVPTQADLSSYGYT
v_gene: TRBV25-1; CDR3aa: ASSSREDIQY
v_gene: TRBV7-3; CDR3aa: ATPPGETQY
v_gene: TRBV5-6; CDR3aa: ASSLAGSGKSYNEQF
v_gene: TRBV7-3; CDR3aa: ASSLSTENTEAF
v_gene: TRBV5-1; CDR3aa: ASSLGQGGGAF
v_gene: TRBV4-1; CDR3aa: ASSRGQGPLYEQY
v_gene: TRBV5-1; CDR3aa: ASSFRDPLNHEQY
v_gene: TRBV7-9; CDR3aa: ASSLRGGQPYEQY
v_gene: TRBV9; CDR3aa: ASSAQQGSPLQETQY
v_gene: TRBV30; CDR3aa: AWSVRGISGNEQF
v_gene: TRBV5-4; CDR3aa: ASSIITGGAGYT
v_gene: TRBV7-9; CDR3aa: ASSSIPAGQTNTEAF
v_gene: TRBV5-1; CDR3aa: ASSSITDSETQY
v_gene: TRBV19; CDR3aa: ASSIEAASYEQY
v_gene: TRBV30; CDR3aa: ACAGGIGNQPQH
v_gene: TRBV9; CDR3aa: ASSPRTASYEQY
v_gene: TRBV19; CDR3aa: ASRDTEWNEQF
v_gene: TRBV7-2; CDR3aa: ASSLGLAGGPDTDTQY
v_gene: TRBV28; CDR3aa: ASNSPGQGAIEQF
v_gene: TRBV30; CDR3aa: ARSGTMVYNEQF
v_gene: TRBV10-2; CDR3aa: ASTDPGGGKTEAF
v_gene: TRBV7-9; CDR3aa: ASSPFSGRTDTQY
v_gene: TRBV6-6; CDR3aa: ASSYSGGNYGYT
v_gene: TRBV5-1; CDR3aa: ASSRTGYTDTQY
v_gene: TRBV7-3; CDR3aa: ASSDPIEKVTNVLT
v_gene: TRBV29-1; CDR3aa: SVRDRGRQNEAF
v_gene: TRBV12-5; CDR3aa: ASGLTSGTNNEQF
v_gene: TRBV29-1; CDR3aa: SVEEAGTSTYEQY
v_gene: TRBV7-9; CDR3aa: ASSSDGTWGETQY
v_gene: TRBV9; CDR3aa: ASSVADVGETQY
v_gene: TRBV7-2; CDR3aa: ASSPRTGARGEQY
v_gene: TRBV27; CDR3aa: ASSLLGWTDIEGSGANVLT
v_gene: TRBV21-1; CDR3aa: ASSKHGSYQETQY
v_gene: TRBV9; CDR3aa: ASSPRGVYEQY
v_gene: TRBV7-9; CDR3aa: ASINRPEANLATQY
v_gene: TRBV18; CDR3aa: ASSPRAWSDTQY
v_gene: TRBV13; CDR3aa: ASFKAGGPYEQY
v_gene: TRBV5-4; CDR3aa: ASRSPGTSGKERETQY
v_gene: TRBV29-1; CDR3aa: SVSRGNTEAF
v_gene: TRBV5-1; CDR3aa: ASSLAGSGGNQPQH